This TCR beta chain was observed in a study of T cells in Graves' hyperthyroidism and ophthalmopathy. The overall study: Peripheral blood was drawn at first diagnosis, prior to all treatment.

With 3 bases removed from V and 6 bases from J, the gap between germline ends came to 10 bases. The CDR3 consists of 13 residues. The germline V gene encodes CDR1 SGHRS and CDR2 YFSETQ. The sample holds many counts of this clonotype. RNA transcripts yielded amplified TCR beta CDR3 regions. Primed by the HTBI set, a first-round RT-PCR was run on the TCR CDR3. TCRdb re-called the multiplex PCR reads with MiXCR, one entry per CDR3 protein. The profile shows some 800,000 distinct CDR3 sequences, 35% to 40% of them singletons. The rearrangement uses TRBV5-1 and TRBJ1-5; tentatively, D is TRBD1 (5 bases). The source is a young man with Graves' hyperthyroidism. The sequenced material came from blood. The CDR3 region is CASSWDGTQPQHF. CDR3 DNA: TGCGCCAGCAGCTGGGACGGCACTCAGCCCCAGCATTTT.